This T cell receptor beta chain was identified during a study of graft-versus-host responses after intestinal transplantation. Assay: immunoSEQ multiplex PCR; the TCRdb copy retains only in-frame clones and omits some. The sample has about 50,000 clones; about 90% are singletons. Comment on this clone: Its antigen remains unidentified.

This specimen consisted of unstimulated CD4+ T cells sorted from spleen or lymph node cells, obtained before transplant. This sequence originates from a human donor who was the organ donor for an intestinal transplant.

The CDR3 loop is CASGLVGISRTDTQYF. Here the CDR3 DNA reads TGTGCTAGTGGTTTGGTTGGGATATCTCGCACAGATACGCAGTATTTT. The rearrangement uses TRBV12-5 and TRBJ2-3; D call uncertain. Germline V gene data show CDR1 as LGHNT and CDR2 as FRNRAP. Trimming cost V 0 bases and J 1 base, with 11 bases left between them. This CDR3 is built from 16 residues.